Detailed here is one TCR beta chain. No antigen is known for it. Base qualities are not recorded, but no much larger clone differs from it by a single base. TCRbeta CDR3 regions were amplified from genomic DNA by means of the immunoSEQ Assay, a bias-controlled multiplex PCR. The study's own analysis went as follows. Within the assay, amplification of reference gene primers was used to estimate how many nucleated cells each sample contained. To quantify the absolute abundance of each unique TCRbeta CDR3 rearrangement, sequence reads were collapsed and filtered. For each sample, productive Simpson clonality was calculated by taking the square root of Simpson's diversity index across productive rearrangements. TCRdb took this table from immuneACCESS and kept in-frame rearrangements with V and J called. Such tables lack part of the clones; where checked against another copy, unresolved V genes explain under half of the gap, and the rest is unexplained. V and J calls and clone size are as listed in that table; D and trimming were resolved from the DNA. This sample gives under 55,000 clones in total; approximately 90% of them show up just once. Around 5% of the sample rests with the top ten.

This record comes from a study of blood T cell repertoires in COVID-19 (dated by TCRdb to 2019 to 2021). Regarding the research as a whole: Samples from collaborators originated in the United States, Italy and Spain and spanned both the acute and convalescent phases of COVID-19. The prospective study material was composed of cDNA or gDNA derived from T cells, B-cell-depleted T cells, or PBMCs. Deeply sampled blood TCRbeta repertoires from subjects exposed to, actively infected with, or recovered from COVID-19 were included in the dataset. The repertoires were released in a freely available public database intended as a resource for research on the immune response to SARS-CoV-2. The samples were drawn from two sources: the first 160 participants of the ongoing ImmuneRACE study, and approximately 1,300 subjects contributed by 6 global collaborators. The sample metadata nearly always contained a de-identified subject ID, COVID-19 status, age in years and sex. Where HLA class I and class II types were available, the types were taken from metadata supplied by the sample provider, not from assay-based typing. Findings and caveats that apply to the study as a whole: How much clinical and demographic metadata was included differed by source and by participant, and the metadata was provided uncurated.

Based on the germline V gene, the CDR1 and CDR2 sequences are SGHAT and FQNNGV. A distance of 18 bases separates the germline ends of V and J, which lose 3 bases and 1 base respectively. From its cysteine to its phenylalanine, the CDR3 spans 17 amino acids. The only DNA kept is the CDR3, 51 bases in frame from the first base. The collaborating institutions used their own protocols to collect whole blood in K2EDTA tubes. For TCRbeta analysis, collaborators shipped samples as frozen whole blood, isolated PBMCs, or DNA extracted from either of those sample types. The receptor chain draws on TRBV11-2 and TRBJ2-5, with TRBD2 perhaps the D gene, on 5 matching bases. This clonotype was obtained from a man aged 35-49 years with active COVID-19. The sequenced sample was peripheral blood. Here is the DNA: TGTGCCAGCAGCTTCATCCGGACGAGCGGAGCCCAAGAGACCCAGTACTTC. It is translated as CASSFIRTSGAQETQYF.